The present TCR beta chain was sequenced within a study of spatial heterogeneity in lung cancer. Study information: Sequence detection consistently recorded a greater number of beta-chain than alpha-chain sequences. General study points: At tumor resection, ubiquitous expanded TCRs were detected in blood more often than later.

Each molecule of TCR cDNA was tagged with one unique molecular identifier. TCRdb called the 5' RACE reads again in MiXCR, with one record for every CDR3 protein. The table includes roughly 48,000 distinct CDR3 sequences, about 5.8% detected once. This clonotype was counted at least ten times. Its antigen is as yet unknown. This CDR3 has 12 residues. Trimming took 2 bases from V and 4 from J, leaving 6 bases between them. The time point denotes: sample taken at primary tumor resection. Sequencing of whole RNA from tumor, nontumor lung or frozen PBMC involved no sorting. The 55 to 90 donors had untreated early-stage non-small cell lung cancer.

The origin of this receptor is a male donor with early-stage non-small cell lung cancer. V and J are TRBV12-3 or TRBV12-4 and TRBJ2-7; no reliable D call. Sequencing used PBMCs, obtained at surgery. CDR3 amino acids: CASSLFWYEQYF. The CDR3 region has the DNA TGTGCCAGCAGTTTATTTTGGTACGAGCAGTACTTC.